The present TCR beta chain was sequenced within a study of beta chain features in type 1 diabetes (dated by TCRdb to about 2018). Regarding the research as a whole: Mean age, gender distribution, total cell number and subset yield did not differ between patients and healthy donors. In the study, TCRB repertoires of sorted circulating CD4+ T cell subsets from recently diagnosed type 1 diabetes patients were compared with those of matched healthy donors. A total of 107,917,701 sorted cells were examined across all samples, and RNA yield correlated strongly with the number of cells per subset. Regulatory and stem cell-like memory subsets were isolated from only 8 patients and roughly 8 healthy donors, whereas naive and central memory subsets came from all 30 or so donors.

The High Capacity cDNA Reverse Transcription Kit was used to reverse transcribe all of the isolated RNA, meaning that expressed TCRB transcripts were what got sequenced. Naive, central memory and regulatory T cell samples underwent deep immunoSEQ sequencing, averaging about 3.3 million total reads per sample. Sorted cells were lysed in RLT buffer, and RNA was extracted using DNase-treated RNeasy Micro or Mini kits according to cell number. To prevent cross-contamination, each cell subset was processed individually, whereas patient and healthy donor samples were processed jointly. Using the immunoSEQ multiplex PCR, TCRB sequences were amplified from cDNA into 87-bp fragments spanning the CDR3 region. Sequencing of the amplicons was performed on the Illumina HiSeq platform. In the authors' own workflow: PCR bias was corrected computationally using synthetic template baselines, and reads within Hamming distance 2 were collapsed, with unmergeable singletons discarded. Reads were aligned against IMGT to assign V, D and J genes, CDR3 length and insertions or deletions at six rearrangement sites. Within each subset, clonotype counts were normalized to sorted cell number, and only after that were true diversity and Gini coefficients computed with the tcR R package. Repertoire sharing was quantified using the overlap coefficient calculated on TCRB nucleotide sequences. Out-of-frame TCRB sequences from naive cells were analyzed as a proxy for the pre-selection repertoire. The source is immuneACCESS, and TCRdb retained only in-frame sequences with V and J called. Part of the clones is not carried over; for the studies checked, unresolved V genes explain less than half of this, and the remainder is unexplained. The D gene and trimming were derived from the DNA, and the V and J assignments and clone size from that table. The sample profile shows around 710,000 clones; around 11% of them were found once. The ten largest clones add up to around 0.12% of the sample.

Each donor gave one peripheral blood draw, averaging approximately 0.12 L, which was collected into heparinised tubes. Using a panel that included CD45RO, CCR7, CD25, CD127, CD95 and CD27, naive, central memory, regulatory and stem cell-like memory CD4+ T cells were sorted on a BD FACSAria II. Every sorted population had a purity above 95%. PBMCs were separated immediately by Lymphoprep density gradient centrifugation and were stained directly, without being cultured. So that batch effects would be minimized, each experiment stained and sorted samples in pairs, pairing one healthy donor with one patient. Study-wide conclusions, independent of this receptor: Sequencing cDNA rather than genomic DNA could over-represent highly expressing activated cells, although activation and CD3 levels did not differ between groups. At VDJ recombination sites, type 1 diabetes patients had fewer insertions and more deleted nucleotides, which implies abnormalities in thymic rearrangement. Only small numbers of individuals were included in the HLA sub-analyses, which left unresolved whether HLA type had any influence on TCRB rearrangement. PCR may preferentially amplify shorter templates, but because patient and control samples were amplified and corrected together, any resulting skew would affect both groups equally. The naive, central memory and regulatory TCRB repertoires appeared to resemble one another more closely among patients than among healthy donors. Type 1 diabetes patients showed a moderate but significant shortening of TCRB CDR3 length in all four CD4+ subsets.

Including cysteine and phenylalanine, the CDR3 has 14 amino acids. Just the 42-base CDR3 DNA is kept, in frame starting at base 1. The V end loses 4 bases and the J end loses 6 bases, and a stretch of 17 bases separates them. The germline V gene supplies CDR1 SGHDT and CDR2 YYEEEE. As concerns this clone: Its cognate antigen has yet to be identified. No clone much larger than this one lies a single base away; base qualities are absent.

The chain links TRBV5-6 with TRBJ2-7; the D segment cannot be called with confidence. The sample comprised naive CD4+ T cells from blood. The sample's cell subset or site label, decoded: true naive CD4+ T cells. This TCR derives from a man aged 25 to 45 with type 1 diabetes. The CDR3 has the sequence CASSPPHGLGEQYF. The DNA sequence reads TGTGCCAGCAGCCCCCCGCATGGCCTGGGCGAGCAGTACTTC.